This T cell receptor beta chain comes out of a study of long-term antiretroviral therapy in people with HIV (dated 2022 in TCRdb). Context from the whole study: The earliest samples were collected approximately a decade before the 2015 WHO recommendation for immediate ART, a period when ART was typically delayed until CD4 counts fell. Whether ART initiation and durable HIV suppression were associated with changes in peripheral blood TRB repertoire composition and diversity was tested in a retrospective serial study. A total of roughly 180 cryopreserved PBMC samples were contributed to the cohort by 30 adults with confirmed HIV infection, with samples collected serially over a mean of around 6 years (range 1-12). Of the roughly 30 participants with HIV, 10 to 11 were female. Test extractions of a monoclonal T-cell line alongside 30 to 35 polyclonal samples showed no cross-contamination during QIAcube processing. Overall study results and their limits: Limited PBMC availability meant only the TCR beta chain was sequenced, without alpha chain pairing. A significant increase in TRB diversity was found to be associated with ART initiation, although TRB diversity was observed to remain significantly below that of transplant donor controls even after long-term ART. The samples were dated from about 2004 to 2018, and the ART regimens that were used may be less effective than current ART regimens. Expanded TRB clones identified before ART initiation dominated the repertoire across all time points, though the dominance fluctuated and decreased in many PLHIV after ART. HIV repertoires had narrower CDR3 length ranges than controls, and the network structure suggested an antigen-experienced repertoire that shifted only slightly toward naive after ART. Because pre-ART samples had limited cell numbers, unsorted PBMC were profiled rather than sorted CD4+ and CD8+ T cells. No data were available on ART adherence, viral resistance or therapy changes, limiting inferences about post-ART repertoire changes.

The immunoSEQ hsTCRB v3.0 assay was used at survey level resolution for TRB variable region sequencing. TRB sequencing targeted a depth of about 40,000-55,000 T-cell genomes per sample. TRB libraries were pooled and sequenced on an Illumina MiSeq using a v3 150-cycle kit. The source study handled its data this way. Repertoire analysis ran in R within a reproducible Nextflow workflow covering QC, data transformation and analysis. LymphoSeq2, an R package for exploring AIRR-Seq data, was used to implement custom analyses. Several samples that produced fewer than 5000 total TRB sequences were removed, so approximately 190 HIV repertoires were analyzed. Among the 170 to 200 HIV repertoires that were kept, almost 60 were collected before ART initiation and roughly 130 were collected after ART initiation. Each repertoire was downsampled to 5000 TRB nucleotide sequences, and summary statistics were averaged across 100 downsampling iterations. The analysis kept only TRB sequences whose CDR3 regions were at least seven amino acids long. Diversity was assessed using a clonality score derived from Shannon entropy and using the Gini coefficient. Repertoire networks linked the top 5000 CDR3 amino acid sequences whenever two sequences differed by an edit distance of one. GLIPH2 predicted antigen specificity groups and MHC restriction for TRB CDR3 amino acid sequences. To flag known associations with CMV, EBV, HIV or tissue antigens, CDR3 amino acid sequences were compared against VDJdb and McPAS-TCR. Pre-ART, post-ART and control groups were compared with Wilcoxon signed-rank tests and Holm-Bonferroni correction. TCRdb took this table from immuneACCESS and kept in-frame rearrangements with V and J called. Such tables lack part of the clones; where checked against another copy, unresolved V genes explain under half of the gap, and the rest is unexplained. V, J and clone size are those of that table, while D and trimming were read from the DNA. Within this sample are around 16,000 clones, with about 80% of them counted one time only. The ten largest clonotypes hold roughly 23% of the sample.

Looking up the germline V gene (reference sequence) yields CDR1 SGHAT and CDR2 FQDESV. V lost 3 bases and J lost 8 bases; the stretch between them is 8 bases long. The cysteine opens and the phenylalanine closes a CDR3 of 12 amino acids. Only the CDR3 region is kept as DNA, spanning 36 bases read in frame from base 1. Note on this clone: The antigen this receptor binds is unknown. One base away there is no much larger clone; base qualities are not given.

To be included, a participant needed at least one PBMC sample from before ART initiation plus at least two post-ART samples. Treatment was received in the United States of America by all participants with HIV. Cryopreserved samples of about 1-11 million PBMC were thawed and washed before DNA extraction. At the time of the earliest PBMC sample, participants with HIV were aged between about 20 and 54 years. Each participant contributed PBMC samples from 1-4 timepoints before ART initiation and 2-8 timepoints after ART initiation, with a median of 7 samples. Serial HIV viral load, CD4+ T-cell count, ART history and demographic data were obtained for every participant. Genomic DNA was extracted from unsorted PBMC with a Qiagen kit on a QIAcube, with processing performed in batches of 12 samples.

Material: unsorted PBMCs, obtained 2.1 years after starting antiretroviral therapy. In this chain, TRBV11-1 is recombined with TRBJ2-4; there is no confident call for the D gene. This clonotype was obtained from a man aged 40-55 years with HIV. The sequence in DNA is TGTGCCAGCAGCTTCCCCGAGGACATTCAGTACTTC. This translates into CASSFPEDIQYF.